This T cell receptor (beta chain) was found in a study of blood T cells in healthy people across ages. This clonotype has only a few counts. A second about 7 to 11 cycle PCR used barcoded and J-beta primers. TCRdb re-derived calls from the 5' RACE reads in MiXCR, one entry per CDR3 protein. The data show 550,000 to 650,000 distinct CDR3 sequences, about 28% seen once. The CDR3 contains 14 residues. V shed 0 bases and J shed 4 bases, with 9 bases lying between them. Germline lookup yields CDR1 LNHNV and CDR2 YYDKDF (reference sequence). This sample also belongs to another study, concerning T cells of mothers and their children.

The TCR was taken from a boy between 2 and 10 years old in good health. V gene TRBV15 combines with J gene TRBJ1-2; no clear D gene. Sequenced: blood. CDR3 DNA: TGTGCCACCAGCAGAGAGCGATGGGTCTATGGCTACACCTTC. This sequence encodes CATSRERWVYGYTF.